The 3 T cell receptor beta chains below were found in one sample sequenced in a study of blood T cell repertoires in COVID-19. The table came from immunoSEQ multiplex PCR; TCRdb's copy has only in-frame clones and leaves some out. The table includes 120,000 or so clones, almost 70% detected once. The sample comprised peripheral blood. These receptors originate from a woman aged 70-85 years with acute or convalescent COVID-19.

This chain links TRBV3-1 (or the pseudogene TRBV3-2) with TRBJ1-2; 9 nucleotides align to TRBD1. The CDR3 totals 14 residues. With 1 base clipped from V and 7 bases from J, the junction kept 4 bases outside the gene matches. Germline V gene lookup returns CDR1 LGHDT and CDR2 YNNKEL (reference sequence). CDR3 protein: CASSQGRQGGGYTF. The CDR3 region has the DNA TGTGCCAGCAGCCAAGGAAGACAGGGGGGTGGCTACACCTTC.

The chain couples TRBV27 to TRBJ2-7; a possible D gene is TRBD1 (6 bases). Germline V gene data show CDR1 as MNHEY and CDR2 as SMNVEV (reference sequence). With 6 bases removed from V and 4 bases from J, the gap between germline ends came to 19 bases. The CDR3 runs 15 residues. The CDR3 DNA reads TGTGCCAGCAGCCCAAAACCTTCAGGGGTGTACGAGCAGTACTTC. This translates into CASSPKPSGVYEQYF.

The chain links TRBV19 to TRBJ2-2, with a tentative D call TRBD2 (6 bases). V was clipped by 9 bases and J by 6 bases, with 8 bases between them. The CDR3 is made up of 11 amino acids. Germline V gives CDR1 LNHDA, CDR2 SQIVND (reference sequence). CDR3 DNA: TGTGCCAGCAGGAGGGCCGGGGAGCTGTTTTTT. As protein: CASRRAGELFF. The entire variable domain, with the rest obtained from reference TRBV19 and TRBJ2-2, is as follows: DGGITQSPKYLFRKEGQNVTLSCEQNLNHDAMYWYRQDPGQGLRLIYYSQIVNDFQKGDIAEGYSVSREKKESFPLTVTSAQKNPTAFYLCASRRAGELFFGEGSRLTVL.